This T cell receptor (beta chain) is from a study of pediatric ulcerative colitis. The germline gives CDR1 MGHRA, CDR2 YSYEKL. V lost 2 bases, J lost 3 bases, and 13 bases lay in between. The CDR3 contains 15 residues. Whole-study results and caveats: Blood-rectal clonal overlap within each person was significantly higher in ulcerative colitis patients than controls.

Sequencing depth was up to 500,000 reads per sample. Profiled with immunoSEQ multiplex PCR; TCRdb holds only in-frame clones, not every one. The sample records tens of thousands of clones, about 80% being singletons. Rectal tissue came from one to two pinch biopsies taken at colonoscopy. This clone has a single count. Its antigen is still unknown. This clonotype originated in a boy younger than 18 with moderate ulcerative colitis. The sequenced sample consisted of gut tissue. The V gene is TRBV4-1, the J gene TRBJ1-2; D gene ambiguous. The CDR3 loop is CASSQRDGRHYGYTF. The CDR3 DNA sequence: TGCGCCAGCAGCCAAAGAGACGGACGTCACTATGGCTACACCTTC.